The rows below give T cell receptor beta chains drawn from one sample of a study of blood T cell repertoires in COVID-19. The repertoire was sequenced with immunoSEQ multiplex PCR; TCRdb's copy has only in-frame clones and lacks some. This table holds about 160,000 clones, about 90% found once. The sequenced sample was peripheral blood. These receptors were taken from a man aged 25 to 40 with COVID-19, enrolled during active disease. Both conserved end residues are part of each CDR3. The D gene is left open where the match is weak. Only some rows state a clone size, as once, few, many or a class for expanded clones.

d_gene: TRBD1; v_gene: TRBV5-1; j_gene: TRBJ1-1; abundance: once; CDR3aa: CASSARDSPTEAFF; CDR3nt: TGCGCCAGCAGCGCCCGGGACAGCCCTACTGAAGCTTTCTTT
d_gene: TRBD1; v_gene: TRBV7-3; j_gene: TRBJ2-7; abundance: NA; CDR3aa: CASSSRTGGSYEQYF; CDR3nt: TGTGCCAGCAGCTCCAGGACAGGGGGATCCTACGAGCAGTACTTC
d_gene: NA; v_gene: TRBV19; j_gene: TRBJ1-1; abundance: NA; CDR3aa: CASSILAGMNTEAFF; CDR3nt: TGTGCCAGTAGTATATTGGCGGGGATGAACACTGAAGCTTTCTTT
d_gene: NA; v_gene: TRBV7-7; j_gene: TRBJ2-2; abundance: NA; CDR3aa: CASSFSSGARSNTGELFF; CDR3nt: TGTGCCAGCAGCTTTTCCTCAGGGGCCAGATCGAACACCGGGGAGCTGTTTTTT
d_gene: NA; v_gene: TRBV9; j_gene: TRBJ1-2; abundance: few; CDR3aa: CASSVGAGDVYGYTF; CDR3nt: TGTGCCAGCAGCGTAGGGGCAGGGGATGTCTATGGCTACACCTTC
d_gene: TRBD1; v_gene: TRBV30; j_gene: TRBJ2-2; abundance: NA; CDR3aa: CAWSLSWTGTNTGELFF; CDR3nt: TGTGCCTGGAGTCTTTCTTGGACAGGGACCAACACCGGGGAGCTGTTTTTT
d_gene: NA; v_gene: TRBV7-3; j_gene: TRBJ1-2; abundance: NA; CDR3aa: CASSYDSNYGYTF; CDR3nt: TGTGCCAGCAGCTACGACAGTAACTATGGCTACACCTTC
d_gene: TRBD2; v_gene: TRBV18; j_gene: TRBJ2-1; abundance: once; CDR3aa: CASSLLAGGPNNEQFF; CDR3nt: TGTGCCAGCTCACTTCTAGCGGGAGGGCCTAACAATGAGCAGTTCTTC
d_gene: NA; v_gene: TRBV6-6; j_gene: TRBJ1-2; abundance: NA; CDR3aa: CASSPSPLDYGYTF; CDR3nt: TGTGCCAGCAGTCCCTCGCCACTCGATTATGGCTACACCTTC
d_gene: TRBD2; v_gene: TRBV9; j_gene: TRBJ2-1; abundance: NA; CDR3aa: CASSTLGTSGSEQFF; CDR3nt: TGTGCCAGCAGCACTCTCGGGACTAGCGGGAGTGAGCAGTTCTTC
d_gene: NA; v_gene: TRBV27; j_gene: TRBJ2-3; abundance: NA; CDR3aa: CASSLGWEVGDTQYF; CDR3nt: TGTGCCAGCAGTTTAGGGTGGGAGGTAGGAGATACGCAGTATTTT
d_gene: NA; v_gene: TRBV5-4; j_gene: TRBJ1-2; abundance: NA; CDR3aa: CASSPGHPRRGNYGYTF; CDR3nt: TGTGCCAGCAGCCCAGGACACCCAAGGAGGGGTAACTATGGCTACACCTTC
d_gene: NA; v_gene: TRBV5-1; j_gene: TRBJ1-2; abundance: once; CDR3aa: CASSLSSTSSGYTF; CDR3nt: TGCGCCAGCAGCTTGAGTTCGACTTCCTCTGGCTACACCTTC
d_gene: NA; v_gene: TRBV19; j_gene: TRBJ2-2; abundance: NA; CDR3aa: CASSIERTLNTGELFF; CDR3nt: TGTGCCAGTAGTATCGAGAGGACTTTGAACACCGGGGAGCTGTTTTTT
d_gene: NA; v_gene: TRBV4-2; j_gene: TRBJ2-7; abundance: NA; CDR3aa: CASSQRDTSYEQYF; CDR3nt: TGTGCCAGCAGCCAAAGGGACACGTCCTACGAGCAGTACTTC
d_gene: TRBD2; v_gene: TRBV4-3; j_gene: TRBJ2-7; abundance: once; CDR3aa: CASSPSSGGEYEQYF; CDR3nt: TGCGCCAGCAGCCCGTCTAGCGGGGGGGAGTACGAGCAGTACTTC
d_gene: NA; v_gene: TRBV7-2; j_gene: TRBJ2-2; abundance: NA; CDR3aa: CASSSNRVSNTGELFF; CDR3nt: TGTGCCAGCAGCTCTAACAGGGTATCGAACACCGGGGAGCTGTTTTTT
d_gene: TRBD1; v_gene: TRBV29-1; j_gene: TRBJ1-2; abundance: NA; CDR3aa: CSVEKGAGGVYGYTF; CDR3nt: TGCAGCGTTGAAAAAGGGGCAGGGGGCGTTTATGGCTACACCTTC
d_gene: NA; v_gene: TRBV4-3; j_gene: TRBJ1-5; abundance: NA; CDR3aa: CASSQDLEAADSNQPQHF; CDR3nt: TGCGCCAGCAGCCAAGATCTAGAAGCGGCGGATAGCAATCAGCCCCAGCATTTT
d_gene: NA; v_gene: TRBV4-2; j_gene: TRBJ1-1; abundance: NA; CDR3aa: CASSPTQDRGTEAFF; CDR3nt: TGTGCCAGCAGCCCCACACAGGATAGGGGGACTGAAGCTTTCTTT
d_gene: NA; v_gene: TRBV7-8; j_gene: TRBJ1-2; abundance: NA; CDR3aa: CASSLVSSNYGYTF; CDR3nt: TGTGCCAGCAGCTTAGTTTCAAGCAACTATGGCTACACCTTC
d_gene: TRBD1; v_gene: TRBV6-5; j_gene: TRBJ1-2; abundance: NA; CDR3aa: CASSPLGTAYYGYTF; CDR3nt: TGTGCCAGCAGTCCACTAGGGACAGCTTACTATGGCTACACCTTC
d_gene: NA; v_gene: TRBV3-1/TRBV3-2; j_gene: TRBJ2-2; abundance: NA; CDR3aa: CASSPAGATGELFF; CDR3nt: TGTGCCAGCAGCCCAGCAGGGGCCACCGGGGAGCTGTTTTTT
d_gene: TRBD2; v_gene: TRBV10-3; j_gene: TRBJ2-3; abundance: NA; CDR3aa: CAIRAAGGLSTDTQYF; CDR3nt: TGTGCCATCAGGGCTGCGGGAGGGCTAAGCACAGATACGCAGTATTTT
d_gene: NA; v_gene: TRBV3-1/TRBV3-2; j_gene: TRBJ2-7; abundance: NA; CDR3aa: CASSRDRFKSSYEQYF; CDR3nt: TGTGCCAGCAGCCGTGACAGGTTCAAAAGCTCCTACGAGCAGTACTTC
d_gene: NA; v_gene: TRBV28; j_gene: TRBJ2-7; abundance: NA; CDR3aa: CASSFPRVSSYEQYF; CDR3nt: TGTGCCAGCAGTTTCCCCAGGGTGAGCTCCTACGAGCAGTACTTC
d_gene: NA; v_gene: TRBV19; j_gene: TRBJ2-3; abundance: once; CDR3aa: CASSIPRGPGSTDTQYF; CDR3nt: TGTGCCAGTAGTATACCCCGTGGTCCGGGTAGCACAGATACGCAGTATTTT
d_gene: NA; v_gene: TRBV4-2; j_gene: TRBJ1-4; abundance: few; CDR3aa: CASSQLQDTNEKLFF; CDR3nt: TGTGCCAGCAGCCAACTACAGGATACTAATGAAAAACTGTTTTTT
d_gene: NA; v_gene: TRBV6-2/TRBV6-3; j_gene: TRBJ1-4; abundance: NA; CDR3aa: CASSYNRDVGKLFF; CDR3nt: TGTGCCAGCAGTTACAACAGGGACGTCGGGAAACTGTTTTTT
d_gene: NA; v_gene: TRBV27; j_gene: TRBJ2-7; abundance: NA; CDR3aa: CASSSLLFLEQYF; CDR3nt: TGTGCCAGCAGTTCCCTGTTATTTCTCGAGCAGTACTTC
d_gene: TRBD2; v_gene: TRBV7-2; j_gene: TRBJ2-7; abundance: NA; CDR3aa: CASSLRLAGYEQYF; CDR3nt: TGTGCCAGCAGCCTTAGGCTAGCGGGCTACGAGCAGTACTTC
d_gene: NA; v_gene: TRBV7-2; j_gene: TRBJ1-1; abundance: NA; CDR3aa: CASSLLIQLEAFF; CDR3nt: TGTGCCAGCAGCTTATTGATACAGCTTGAAGCTTTCTTT
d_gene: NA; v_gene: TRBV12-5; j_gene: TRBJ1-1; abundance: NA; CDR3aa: CASGVGKESTEAFF; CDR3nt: TGTGCTAGTGGGGTTGGTAAAGAGAGCACTGAAGCTTTCTTT
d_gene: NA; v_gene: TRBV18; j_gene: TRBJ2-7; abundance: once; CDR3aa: CASSPTRGPSYEQYF; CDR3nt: TGTGCCAGCTCACCTACGCGCGGGCCCTCCTACGAGCAGTACTTC
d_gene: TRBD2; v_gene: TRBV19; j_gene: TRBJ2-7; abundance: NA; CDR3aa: CATSGWEGLGEQYF; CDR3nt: TGTGCCACGTCCGGATGGGAGGGGCTTGGCGAGCAGTACTTC
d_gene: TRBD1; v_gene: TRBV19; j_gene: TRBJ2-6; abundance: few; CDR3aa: CATAGGANWVAGANVLTF; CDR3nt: TGTGCCACAGCAGGGGGCGCAAATTGGGTCGCTGGGGCCAACGTCCTGACTTTC
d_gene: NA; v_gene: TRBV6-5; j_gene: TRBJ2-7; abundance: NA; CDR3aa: CASSNTGGFYEQYF; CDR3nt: TGTGCCAGCAGTAACACGGGCGGGTTCTACGAGCAGTACTTC
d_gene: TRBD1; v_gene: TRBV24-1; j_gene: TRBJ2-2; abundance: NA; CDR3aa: CATSEKGTVTGELFF; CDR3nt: TGTGCCACCAGTGAAAAAGGGACAGTAACCGGGGAGCTGTTTTTT
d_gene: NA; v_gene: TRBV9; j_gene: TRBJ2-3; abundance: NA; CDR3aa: CASSVTSAASTDTQYF; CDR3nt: TGTGCCAGCAGCGTAACTAGTGCCGCTAGCACAGATACGCAGTATTTT
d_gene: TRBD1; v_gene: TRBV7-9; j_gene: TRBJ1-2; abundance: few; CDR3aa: CASNRGALGYTF; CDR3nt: TGTGCCAGCAACAGGGGGGCGTTGGGCTACACCTTC
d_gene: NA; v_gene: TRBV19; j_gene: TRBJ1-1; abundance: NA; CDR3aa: CASSIAGRSNTEAFF; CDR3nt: TGTGCCAGTAGTATAGCTGGCAGGTCGAACACTGAAGCTTTCTTT
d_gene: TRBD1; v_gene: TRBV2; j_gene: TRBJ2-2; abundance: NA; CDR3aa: CASRQQGAGTGELFF; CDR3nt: TGTGCCAGCAGGCAACAGGGGGCGGGGACCGGGGAGCTGTTTTTT
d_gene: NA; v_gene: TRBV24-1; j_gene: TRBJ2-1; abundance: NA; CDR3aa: CATSYHNEQFF; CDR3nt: TGTGCCACCAGTTATCACAATGAGCAGTTCTTC
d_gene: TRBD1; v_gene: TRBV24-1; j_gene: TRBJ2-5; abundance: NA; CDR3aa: CATSERDRGRGETQYF; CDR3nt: TGTGCCACCAGTGAGCGAGACAGGGGGCGAGGAGAGACCCAGTACTTC
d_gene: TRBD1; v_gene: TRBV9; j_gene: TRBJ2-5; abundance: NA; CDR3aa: CASSGLGTARETQYF; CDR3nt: TGTGCCAGCAGCGGCCTAGGGACAGCCCGGGAGACCCAGTACTTC
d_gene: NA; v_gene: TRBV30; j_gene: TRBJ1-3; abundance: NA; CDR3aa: CAWSLGNTIYF; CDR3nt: TGTGCCTGGAGTTTAGGAAACACCATATATTTT
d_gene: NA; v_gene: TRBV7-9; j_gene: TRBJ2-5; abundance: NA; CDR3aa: CASSLVSQETQYF; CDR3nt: TGTGCCAGCAGCTTAGTTAGTCAAGAGACCCAGTACTTC
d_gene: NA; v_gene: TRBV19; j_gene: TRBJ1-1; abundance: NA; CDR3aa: CASSSPGELSAEAFF; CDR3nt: TGTGCCAGTAGTTCTCCAGGGGAGTTAAGCGCTGAAGCTTTCTTT
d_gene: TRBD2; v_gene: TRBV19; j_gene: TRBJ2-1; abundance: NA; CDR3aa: CASTVTSDSYNEQFF; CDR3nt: TGTGCCAGTACCGTGACTAGCGACTCCTACAATGAGCAGTTCTTC
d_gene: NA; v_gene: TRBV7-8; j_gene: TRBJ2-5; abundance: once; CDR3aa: CASSARDNQETQYF; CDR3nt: TGTGCCAGCAGCGCTCGGGACAACCAAGAGACCCAGTACTTC
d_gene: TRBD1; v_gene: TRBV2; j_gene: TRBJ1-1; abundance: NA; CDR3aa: CASSLTTGKDTEAFF; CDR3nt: TGTGCCAGCAGCTTAACGACAGGGAAGGACACTGAAGCTTTCTTT